This T cell receptor (beta chain) was found in a study of spatial heterogeneity in lung cancer. Time point defined: sample taken at primary tumor resection. The donors, roughly 70 patients with untreated early-stage non-small cell lung cancer, provided the samples. This clonotype occurred many times. A single record per CDR3 protein comes from TCRdb applying MiXCR to the 5' RACE reads. The sample has under 30,000 distinct CDR3 sequences; approximately 3.3% are singletons. Unmatched junction bases numbered 5, after V lost 0 bases and J lost 12 bases. This CDR3 spans 14 amino acids. Germline-derived CDR1 and CDR2 are PRHDT and FYEKMQ (reference sequence).

This specimen was PBMCs, taken at surgery. The chain links TRBV13 to TRBJ2-1; 10 bases line up with TRBD2. This sequence originates from a female donor with early-stage non-small cell lung cancer. CDR3 nucleotide sequence: TGTGCCAGCAGCTTAGGAGCGGGAGGGCTCAGGCAGTTCTTC. Translation gives CASSLGAGGLRQFF.